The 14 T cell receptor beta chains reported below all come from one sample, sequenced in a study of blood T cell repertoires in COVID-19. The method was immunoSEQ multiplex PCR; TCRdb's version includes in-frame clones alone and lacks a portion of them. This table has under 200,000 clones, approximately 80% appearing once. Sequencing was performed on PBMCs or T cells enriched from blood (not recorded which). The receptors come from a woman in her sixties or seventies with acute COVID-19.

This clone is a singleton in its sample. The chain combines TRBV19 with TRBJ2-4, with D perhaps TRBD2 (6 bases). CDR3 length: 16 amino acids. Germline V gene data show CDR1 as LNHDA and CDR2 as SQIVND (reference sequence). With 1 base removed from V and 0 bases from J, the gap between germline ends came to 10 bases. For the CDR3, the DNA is TGTGCCAGTAGTATAGGGGGCGGGGTAGCCAAAAACATTCAGTACTTC. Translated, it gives CASSIGGGVAKNIQYF.

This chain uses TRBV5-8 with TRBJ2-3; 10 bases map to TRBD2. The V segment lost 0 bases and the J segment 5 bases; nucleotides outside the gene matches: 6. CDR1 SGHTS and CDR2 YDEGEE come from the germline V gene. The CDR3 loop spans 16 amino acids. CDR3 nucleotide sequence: TGTGCCAGCAGCTTGGAACTAGCGGGAACGAAAGATACGCAGTATTTT. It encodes CASSLELAGTKDTQYF.

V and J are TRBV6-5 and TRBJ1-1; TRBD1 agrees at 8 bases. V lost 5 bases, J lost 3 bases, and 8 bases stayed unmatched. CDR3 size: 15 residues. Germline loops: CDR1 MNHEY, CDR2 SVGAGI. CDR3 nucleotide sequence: TGTGCCAGCAGTCCTCGGACAGGGTGGGACACTGAAGCTTTCTTT. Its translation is CASSPRTGWDTEAFF.

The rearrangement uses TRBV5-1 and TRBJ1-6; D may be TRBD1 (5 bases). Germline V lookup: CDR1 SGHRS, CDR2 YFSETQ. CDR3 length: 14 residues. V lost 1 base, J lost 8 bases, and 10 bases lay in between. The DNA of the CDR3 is TGCGCCAGCAGCTTGACGACAGTGGATTCACCCCTCCACTTT. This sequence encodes CASSLTTVDSPLHF.

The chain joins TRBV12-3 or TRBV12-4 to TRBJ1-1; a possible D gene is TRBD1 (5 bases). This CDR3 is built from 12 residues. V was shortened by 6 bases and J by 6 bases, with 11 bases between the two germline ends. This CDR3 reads CASSPSGAEAFF. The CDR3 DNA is TGTGCCAGCAGCCCGTCGGGGGCTGAAGCTTTCTTT.

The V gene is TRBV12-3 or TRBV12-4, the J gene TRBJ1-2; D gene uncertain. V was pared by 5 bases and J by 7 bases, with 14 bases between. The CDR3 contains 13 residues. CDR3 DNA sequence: TGTGCCAGCAGTCGGGATGGGTCGGGTGGCTACACCTTC. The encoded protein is CASSRDGSGGYTF.

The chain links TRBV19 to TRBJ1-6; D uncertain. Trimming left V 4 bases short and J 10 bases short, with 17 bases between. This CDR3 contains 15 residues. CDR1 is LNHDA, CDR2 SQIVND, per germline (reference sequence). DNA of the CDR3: TGTGCCAGTAGTACCGCTCCGAGGGATGGATCACCCCTCCACTTT. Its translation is CASSTAPRDGSPLHF. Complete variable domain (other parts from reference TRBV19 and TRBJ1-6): DGGITQSPKYLFRKEGQNVTLSCEQNLNHDAMYWYRQDPGQGLRLIYYSQIVNDFQKGDIAEGYSVSREKKESFPLTVTSAQKNPTAFYLCASSTAPRDGSPLHFGNGTRLTVT.

The CDR3 loop reads CANDGRSPPNEQFF. The DNA for the CDR3 is TGTGCCAACGACGGGAGATCCCCCCCCAATGAGCAGTTCTTC. The rearrangement uses TRBV2 and TRBJ2-1; tentative D call: TRBD2 (6 bases). Trimming removed 10 bases at V and 6 bases at J, with 19 bases between. The CDR3 consists of 14 residues. From germline, CDR1 is SNHLY and CDR2 FYNNEI.

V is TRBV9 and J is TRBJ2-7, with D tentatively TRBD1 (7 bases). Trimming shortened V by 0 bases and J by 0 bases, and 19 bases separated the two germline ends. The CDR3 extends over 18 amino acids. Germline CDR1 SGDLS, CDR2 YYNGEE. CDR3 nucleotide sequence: TGTGCCAGCAGCGTAGTCTTTCGCGGGGACAGAGTCTCCTACGAGCAGTACTTC. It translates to CASSVVFRGDRVSYEQYF.

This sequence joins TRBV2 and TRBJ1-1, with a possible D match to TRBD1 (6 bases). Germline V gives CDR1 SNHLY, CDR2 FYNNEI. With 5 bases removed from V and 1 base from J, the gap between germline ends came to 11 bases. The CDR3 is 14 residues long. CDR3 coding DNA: TGTGCCAGCAGTCTACAGGGATCGAACACTGAAGCTTTCTTT. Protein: CASSLQGSNTEAFF.

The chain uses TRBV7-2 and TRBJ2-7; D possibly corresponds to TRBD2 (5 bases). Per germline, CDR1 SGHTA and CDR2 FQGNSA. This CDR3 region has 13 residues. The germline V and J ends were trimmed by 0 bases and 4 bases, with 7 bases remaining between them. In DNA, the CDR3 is TGTGCCAGCAGCTTAGCGGGAGAGTACGAGCAGTACTTC. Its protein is CASSLAGEYEQYF.

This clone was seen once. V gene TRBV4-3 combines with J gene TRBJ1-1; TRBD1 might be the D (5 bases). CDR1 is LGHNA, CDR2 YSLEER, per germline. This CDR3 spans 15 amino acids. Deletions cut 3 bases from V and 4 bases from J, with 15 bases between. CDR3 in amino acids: CASSQAVQGGTEAFF. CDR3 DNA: TGCGCCAGCAGCCAGGCGGTGCAGGGAGGCACTGAAGCTTTCTTT.

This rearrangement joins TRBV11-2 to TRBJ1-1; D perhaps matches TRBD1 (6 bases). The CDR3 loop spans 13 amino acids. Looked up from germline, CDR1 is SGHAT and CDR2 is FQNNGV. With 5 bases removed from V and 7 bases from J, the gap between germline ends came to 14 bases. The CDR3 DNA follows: TGTGCCAGCAGCCTGCAGGGGTTTTATGAAGCTTTCTTT. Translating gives CASSLQGFYEAFF.

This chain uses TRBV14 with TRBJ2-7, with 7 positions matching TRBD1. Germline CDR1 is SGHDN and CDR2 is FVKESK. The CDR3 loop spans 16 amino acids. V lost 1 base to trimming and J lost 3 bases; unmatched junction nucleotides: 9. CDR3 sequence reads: CASSQGLGTDNYEQYF. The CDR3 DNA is TGTGCCAGCAGCCAAGGTCTGGGGACAGATAACTACGAGCAGTACTTC. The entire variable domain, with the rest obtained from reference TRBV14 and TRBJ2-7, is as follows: EAGVTQFPSHSVIEKGQTVTLRCDPISGHDNLYWYRRVMGKEIKFLLHFVKESKQDESGMPNNRFLAERTGGTYSTLKVQPAELEDSGVYFCASSQGLGTDNYEQYFGPGTRLTVT.